This TCR beta chain was obtained from a study of blood T cells in healthy people across ages. The study's findings and limits: Naive T cell percentage showed a strong correlation with the diversity of TCR beta.

It was with a sample-barcoded 5' primer and a J-beta primer mix that a second PCR of about 6 to 12 cycles was run. TCRdb re-called the 5' RACE reads with MiXCR, one entry per CDR3 protein. The table has about 540,000 distinct CDR3 sequences, around 24% seen once; the top ten hold around 10%. In the case of this clonotype: As yet, its antigen is unknown.

Germline V gene sequence: CDR1 MNHNY, CDR2 SVGAGI (reference sequence). The CDR3 is 13 residues long. This sample also belongs to another study, concerning T cells of mothers and their children. That paper states: Every mother produced more than 8.5 million TCR beta CDR3 reads, whereas every child provided 2.5 million to 3 million. TCR recombination output is shaped by thymic selection similarly in related and unrelated pairs.

The receptor was isolated from a boy between 10 and 17 years old in good health. The chain has TRBV6-6 and TRBJ2-5; D tentatively fits TRBD1 or TRBD2 (5 bases each). The DNA matches TRBJ2-1 better at its end, which makes the J call doubtful. Sequencing was done on a sample of blood. The CDR3 reads CASRYRGHNEQFF. In nucleotides, the CDR3 is TGTGCCAGCAGGTACCGGGGACACAATGAGCAGTTCTTC.